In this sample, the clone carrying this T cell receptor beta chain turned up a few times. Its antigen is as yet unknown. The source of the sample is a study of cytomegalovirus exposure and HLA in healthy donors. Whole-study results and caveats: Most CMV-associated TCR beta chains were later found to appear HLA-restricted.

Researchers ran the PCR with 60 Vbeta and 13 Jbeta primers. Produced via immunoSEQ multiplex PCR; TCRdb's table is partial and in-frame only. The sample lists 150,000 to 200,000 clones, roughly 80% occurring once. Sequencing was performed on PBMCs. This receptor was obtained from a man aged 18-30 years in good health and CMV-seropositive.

The CDR3 spells CASSSLAEEQFF. CDR3 nucleotides: TGTGCCAGCAGTTCTCTTGCTGAGGAGCAGTTCTTC. The chain links TRBV6-5 to TRBJ2-1; D gene uncertain. Trimming shortened V by 4 bases and J by 10 bases, and 11 bases separated the two germline ends. Germline V CDR1 and CDR2: MNHEY, SVGAGI. The CDR3 extends over 12 amino acids.